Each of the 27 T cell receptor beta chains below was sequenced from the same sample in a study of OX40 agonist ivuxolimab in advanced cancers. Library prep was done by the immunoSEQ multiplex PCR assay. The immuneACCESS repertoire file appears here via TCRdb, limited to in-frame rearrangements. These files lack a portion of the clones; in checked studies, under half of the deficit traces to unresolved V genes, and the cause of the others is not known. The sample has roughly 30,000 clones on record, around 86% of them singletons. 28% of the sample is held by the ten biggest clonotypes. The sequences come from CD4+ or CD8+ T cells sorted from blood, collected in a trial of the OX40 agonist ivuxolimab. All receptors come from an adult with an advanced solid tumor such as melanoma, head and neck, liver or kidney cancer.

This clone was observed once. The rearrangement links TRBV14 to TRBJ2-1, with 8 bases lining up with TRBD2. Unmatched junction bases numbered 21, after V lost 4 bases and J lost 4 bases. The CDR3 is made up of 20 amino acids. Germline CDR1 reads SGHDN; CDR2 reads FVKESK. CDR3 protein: CASSPPSAGGSSLYYNEQFF. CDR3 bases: TGTGCCAGCAGCCCCCCTTCTGCGGGGGGATCCTCCCTCTATTACAATGAGCAGTTCTTC.

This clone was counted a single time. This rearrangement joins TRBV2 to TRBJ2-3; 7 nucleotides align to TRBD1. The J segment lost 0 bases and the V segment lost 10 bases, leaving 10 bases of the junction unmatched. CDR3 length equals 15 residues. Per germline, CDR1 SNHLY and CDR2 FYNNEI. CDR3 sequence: CATFKGQTSTDTQYF. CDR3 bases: TGTGCCACCTTCAAGGGACAGACTAGCACAGATACGCAGTATTTT.

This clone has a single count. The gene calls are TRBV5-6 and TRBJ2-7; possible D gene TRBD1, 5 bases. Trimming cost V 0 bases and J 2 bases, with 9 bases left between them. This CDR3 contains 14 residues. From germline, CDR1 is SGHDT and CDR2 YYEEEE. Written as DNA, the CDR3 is TGTGCCAGCAGCTTGGTCAGGGTCGCCTACGAGCAGTACTTC. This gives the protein CASSLVRVAYEQYF.

In DNA, the CDR3 is TGTGCCAGCGGGCTATCCGGGACTAGCTACTCCTACAATGAGCAGTTCTTC. Encoded protein: CASGLSGTSYSYNEQFF. V usage is TRBV7-9 and J usage is TRBJ2-1; TRBD2 agrees at 9 bases. CDR1 and CDR2 (germline): SEHNR, FQNEAQ (reference sequence). The CDR3 length is 17 residues. The J segment lost 0 bases and the V segment lost 8 bases, leaving 11 bases of the junction unmatched.

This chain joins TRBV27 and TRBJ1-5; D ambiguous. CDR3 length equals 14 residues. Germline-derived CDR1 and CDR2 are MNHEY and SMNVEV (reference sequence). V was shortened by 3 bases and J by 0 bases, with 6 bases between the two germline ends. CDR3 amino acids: CASSFLNSNQPQHF. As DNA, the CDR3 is TGTGCCAGCAGTTTTCTTAATAGCAATCAGCCCCAGCATTTT.

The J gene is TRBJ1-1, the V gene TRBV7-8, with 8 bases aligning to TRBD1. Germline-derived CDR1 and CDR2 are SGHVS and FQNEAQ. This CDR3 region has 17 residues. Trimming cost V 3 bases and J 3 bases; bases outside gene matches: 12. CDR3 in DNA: TGTGCCAGCAGCTTTTCCCCGCCAACAGGGGGGGACACTGAAGCTTTCTTT. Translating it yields CASSFSPPTGGDTEAFF. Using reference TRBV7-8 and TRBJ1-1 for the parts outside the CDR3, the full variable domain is GAGVSQSPRYKVAKRGQDVALRCDPISGHVSLFWYQQALGQGPEFLTYFQNEAQLDKSGLPSDRFFAERPEGSVSTLKIQRTQQEDSAVYLCASSFSPPTGGDTEAFFGQGTRLTVV.

The CDR3 here is CASSLANYLDEKLFF. CDR3 nucleotides: TGTGCCAGCAGCTTAGCGAACTATCTAGATGAAAAACTGTTTTTT. The V and J genes are TRBV7-9 and TRBJ1-4; D is uncertain. CDR3 size: 15 residues. Trimming removed 0 bases at V and 6 bases at J, with 11 bases between. Germline CDR1 is SEHNR and CDR2 is FQNEAQ (reference sequence).

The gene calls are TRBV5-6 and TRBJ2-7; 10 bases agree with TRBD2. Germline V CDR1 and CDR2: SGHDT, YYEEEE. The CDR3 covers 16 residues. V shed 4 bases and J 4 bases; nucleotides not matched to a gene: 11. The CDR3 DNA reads TGTGCCAGCAGCACGGATAGCGGGGGGATTTTGTACGAGCAGTACTTC. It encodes CASSTDSGGILYEQYF.

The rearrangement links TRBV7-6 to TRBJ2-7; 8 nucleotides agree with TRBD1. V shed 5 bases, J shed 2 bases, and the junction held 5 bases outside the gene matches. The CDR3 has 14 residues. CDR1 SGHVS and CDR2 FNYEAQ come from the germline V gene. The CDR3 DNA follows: TGTGCCAGCAGCCCCCGGACAGGGCCCTACGAGCAGTACTTC. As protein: CASSPRTGPYEQYF.

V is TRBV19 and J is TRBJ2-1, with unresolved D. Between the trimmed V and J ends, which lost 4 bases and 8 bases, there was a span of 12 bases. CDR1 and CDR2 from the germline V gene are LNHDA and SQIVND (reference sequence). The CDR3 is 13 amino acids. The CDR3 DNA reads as TGTGCCAGTAGTAATTATATCGGCGATGAGCAGTTCTTC. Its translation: CASSNYIGDEQFF.

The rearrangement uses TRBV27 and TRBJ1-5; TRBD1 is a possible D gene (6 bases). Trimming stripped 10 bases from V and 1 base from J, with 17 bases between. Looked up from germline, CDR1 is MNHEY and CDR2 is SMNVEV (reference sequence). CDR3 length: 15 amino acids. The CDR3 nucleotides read TGTGCCACTCGCCCCCAGGGACAAAGCAATCAGCCCCAGCATTTT. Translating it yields CATRPQGQSNQPQHF.

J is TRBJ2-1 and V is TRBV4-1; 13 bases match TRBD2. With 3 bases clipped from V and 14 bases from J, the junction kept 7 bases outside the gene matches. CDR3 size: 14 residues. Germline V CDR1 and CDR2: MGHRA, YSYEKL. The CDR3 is CASSHPGLAGEKFF. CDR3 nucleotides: TGCGCCAGCAGCCACCCCGGACTAGCGGGGGAAAAGTTCTTC.

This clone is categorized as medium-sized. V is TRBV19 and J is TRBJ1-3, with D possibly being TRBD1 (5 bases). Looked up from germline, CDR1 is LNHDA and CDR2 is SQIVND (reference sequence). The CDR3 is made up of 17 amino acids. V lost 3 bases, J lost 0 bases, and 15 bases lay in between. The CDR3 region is CASSIPGGASSGNTIYF. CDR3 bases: TGTGCCAGTAGTATCCCAGGAGGGGCGAGCTCTGGAAACACCATATATTTT.

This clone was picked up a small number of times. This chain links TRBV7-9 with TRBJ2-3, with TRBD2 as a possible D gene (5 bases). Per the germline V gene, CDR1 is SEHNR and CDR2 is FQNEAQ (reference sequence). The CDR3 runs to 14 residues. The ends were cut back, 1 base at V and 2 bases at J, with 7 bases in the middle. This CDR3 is CASSLGGATDTQYF. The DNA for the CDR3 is TGTGCCAGCAGCTTAGGGGGAGCCACAGATACGCAGTATTTT.

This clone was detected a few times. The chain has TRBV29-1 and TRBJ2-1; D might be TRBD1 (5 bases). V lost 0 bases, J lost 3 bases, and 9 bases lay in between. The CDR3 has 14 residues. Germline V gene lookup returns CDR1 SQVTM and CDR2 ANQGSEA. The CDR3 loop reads CSVEEGRGYNEQFF. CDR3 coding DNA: TGCAGCGTTGAAGAGGGTAGGGGCTACAATGAGCAGTTCTTC.

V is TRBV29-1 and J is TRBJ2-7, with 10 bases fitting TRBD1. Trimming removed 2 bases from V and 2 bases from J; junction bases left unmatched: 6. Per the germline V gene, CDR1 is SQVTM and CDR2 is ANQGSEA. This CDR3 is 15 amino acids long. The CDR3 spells CSVEPHGTGAYEQYF. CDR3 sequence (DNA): TGCAGCGTTGAACCTCACGGGACAGGGGCCTACGAGCAGTACTTC.

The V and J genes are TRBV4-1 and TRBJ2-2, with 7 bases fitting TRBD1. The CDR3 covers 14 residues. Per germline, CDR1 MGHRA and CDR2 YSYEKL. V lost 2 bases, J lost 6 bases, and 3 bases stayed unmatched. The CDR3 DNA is TGCGCCAGCAGCCAAAAGGGGGCTGCCGGGGAGCTGTTTTTT. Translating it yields CASSQKGAAGELFF.

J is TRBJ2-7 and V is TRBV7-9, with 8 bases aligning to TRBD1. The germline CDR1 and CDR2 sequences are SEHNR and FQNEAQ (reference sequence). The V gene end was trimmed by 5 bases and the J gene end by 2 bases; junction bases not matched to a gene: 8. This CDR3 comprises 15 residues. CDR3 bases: TGTGCCAGCAGCCCCCGGGACAGGTCAACCTACGAGCAGTACTTC. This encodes CASSPRDRSTYEQYF.

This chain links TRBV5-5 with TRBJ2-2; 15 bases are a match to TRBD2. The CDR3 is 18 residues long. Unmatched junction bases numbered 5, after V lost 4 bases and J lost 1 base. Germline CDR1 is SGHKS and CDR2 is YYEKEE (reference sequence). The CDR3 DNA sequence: TGTGCCAGCAGCCCCTGGACTAGCGGGGGGGTGAACACCGGGGAGCTGTTTTTT. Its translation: CASSPWTSGGVNTGELFF.

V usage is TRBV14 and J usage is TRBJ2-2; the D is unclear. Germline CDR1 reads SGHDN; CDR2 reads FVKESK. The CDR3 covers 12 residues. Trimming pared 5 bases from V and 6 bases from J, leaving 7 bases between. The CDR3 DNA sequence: TGTGCCAGCAGCTTCACTGCCGGGGAGCTGTTTTTT. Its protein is CASSFTAGELFF.

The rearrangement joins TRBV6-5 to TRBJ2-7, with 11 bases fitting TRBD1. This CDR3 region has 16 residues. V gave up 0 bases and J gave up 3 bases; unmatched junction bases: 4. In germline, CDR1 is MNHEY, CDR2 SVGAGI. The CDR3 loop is CASSYSGTGGFYEQYF. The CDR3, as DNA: TGTGCCAGCAGTTACTCCGGGACAGGGGGGTTCTACGAGCAGTACTTC.

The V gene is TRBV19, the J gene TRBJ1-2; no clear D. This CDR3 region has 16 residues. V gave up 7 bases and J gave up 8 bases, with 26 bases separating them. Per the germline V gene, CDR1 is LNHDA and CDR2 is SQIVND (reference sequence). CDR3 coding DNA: TGTGCCAGTAAAGCTTACTCTGCCCCAAGTGAAGAAGGCTACACCTTC. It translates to CASKAYSAPSEEGYTF.

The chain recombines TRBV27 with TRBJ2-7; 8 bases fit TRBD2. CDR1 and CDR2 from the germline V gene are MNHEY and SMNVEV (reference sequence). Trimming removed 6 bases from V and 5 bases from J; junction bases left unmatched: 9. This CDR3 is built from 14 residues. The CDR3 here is CASSPSGRVDEQYF. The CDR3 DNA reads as TGTGCCAGCAGCCCCAGCGGGAGAGTCGACGAGCAGTACTTC.

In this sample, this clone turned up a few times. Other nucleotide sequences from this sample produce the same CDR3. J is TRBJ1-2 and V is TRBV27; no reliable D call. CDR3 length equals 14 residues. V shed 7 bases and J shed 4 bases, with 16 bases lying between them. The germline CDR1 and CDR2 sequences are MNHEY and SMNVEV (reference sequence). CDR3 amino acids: CASMESGDAYGYTF. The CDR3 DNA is TGTGCCAGCATGGAATCAGGCGACGCCTATGGCTACACCTTC.

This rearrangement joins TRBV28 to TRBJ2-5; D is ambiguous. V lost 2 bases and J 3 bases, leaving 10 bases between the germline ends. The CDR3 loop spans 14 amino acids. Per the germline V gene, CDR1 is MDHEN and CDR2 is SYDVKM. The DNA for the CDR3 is TGTGCCAGCAGTTTAAGGCACATGGAAGAGACCCAGTACTTC. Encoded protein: CASSLRHMEETQYF.

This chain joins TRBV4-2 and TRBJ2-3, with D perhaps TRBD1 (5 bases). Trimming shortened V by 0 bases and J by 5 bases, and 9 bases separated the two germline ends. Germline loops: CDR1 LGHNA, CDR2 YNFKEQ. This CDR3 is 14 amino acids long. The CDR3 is CASSQEWTLDTQYF. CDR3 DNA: TGTGCCAGCAGCCAAGAGTGGACACTAGATACGCAGTATTTT.

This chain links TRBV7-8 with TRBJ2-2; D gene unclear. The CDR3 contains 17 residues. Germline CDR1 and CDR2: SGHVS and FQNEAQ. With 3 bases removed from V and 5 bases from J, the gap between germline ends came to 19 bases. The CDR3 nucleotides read TGTGCCAGCAGCTTTGGTGGGGTTGTAGTGGAAACCGGGGAGCTGTTTTTT. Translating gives CASSFGGVVVETGELFF.